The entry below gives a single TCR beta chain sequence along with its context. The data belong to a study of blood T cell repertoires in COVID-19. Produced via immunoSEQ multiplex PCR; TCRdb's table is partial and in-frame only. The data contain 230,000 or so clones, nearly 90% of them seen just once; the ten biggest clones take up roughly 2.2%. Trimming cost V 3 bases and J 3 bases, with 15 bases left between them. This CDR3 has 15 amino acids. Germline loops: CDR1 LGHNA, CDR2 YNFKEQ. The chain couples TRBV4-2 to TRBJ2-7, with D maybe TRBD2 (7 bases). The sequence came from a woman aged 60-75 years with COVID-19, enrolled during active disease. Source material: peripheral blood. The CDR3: CASSQEGGPSYEQYF. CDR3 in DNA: TGTGCCAGCAGCCAGGAGGGGGGGCCGAGCTACGAGCAGTACTTC.